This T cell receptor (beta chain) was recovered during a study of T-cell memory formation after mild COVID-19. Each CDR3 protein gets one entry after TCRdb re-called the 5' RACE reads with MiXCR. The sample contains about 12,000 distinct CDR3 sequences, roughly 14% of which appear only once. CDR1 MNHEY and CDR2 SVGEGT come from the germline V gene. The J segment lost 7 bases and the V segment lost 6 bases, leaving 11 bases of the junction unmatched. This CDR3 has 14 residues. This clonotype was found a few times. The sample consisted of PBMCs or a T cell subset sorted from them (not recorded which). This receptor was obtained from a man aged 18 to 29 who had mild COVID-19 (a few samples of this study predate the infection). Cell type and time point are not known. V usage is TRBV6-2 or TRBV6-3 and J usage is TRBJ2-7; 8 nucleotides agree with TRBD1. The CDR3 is CASSQPPTGEEQYF. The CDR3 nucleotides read TGTGCCAGCAGCCAACCCCCGACAGGGGAAGAGCAGTACTTC.